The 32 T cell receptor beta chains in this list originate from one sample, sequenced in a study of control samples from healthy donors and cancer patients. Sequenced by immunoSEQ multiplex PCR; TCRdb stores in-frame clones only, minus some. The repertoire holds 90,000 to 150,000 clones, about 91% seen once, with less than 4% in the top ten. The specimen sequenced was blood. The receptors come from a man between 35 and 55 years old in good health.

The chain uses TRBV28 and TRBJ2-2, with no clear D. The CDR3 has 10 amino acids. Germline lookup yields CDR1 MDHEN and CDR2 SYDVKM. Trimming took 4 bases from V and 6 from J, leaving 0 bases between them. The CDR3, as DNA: TGTGCCAGCAGTTCCGGGGAGCTGTTTTTT. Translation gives CASSSGELFF.

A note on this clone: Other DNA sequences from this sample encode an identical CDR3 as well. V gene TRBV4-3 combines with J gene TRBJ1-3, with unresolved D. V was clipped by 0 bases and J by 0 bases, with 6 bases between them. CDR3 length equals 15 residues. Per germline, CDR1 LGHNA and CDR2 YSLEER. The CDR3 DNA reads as TGCGCCAGCAGCCAAGACAAGAGCTCTGGAAACACCATATATTTT. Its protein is CASSQDKSSGNTIYF.

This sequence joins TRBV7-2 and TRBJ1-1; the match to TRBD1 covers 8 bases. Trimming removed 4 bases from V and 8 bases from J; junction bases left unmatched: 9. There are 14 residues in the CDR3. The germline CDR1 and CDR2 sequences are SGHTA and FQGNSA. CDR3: CASSYTRDRNEAFF. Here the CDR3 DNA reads TGTGCCAGCAGCTACACAAGGGACAGGAACGAAGCTTTCTTT.

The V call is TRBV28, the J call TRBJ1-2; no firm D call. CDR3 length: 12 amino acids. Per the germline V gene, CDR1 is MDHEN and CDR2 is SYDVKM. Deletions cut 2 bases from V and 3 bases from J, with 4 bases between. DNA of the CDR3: TGTGCCAGCAGTTTACTCTACTATGGCTACACCTTC. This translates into CASSLLYYGYTF.

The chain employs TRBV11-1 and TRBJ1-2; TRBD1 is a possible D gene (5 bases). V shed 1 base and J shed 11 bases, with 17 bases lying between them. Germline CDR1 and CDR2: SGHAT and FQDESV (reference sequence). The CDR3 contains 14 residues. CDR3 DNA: TGTGCCAGCAGCTTAGTTCGGGGGAAGACCGGGTACACCTTC. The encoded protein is CASSLVRGKTGYTF.

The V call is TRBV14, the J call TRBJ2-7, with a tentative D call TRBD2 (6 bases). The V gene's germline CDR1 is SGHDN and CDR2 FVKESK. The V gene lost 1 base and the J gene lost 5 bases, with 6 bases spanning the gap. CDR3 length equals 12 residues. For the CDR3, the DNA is TGTGCCAGCAGCCAAGCGGGGGACGAGCAGTACTTC. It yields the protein CASSQAGDEQYF. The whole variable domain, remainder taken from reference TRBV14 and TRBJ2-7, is EAGVTQFPSHSVIEKGQTVTLRCDPISGHDNLYWYRRVMGKEIKFLLHFVKESKQDESGMPNNRFLAERTGGTYSTLKVQPAELEDSGVYFCASSQAGDEQYFGPGTRLTVT.

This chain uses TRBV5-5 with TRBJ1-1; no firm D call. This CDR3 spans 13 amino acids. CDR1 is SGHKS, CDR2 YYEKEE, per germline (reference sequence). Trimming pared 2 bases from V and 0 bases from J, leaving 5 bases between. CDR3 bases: TGTGCCAGCAGCTTTGGATTGAACACTGAAGCTTTCTTT. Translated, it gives CASSFGLNTEAFF.

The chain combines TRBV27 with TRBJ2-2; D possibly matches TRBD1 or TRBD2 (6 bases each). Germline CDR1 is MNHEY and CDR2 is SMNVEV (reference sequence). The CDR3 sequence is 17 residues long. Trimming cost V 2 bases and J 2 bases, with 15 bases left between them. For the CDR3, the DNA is TGTGCCAGCAGTTTAAAGGAAGGGGGGCCAAACACCGGGGAGCTGTTTTTT. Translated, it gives CASSLKEGGPNTGELFF.

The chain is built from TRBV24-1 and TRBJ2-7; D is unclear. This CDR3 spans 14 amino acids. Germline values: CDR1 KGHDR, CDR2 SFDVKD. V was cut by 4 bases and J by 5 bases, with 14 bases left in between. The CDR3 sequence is CATSEDPYGDEQYF. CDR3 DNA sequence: TGTGCCACCAGTGAGGACCCCTATGGGGACGAGCAGTACTTC.

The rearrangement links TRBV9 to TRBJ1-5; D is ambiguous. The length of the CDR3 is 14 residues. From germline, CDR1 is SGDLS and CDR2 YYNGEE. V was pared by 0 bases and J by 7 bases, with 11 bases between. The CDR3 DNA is TGTGCCAGCAGCGTAGGGCTGAAGGGCCAGCCCCAGCATTTT. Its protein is CASSVGLKGQPQHF.

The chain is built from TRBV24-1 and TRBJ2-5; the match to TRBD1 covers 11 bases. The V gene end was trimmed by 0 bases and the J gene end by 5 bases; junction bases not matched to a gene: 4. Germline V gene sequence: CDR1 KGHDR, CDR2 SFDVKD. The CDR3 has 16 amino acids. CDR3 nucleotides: TGTGCCACCAGTGATTTGGGACAGGGGGCGGGGGAGACCCAGTACTTC. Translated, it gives CATSDLGQGAGETQYF.

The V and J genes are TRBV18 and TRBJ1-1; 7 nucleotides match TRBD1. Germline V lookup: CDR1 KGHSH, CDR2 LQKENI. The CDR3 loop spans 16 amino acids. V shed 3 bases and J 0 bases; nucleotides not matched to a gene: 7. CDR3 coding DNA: TGTGCCAGCTCACCGGGACAGATTCTAATGAACACTGAAGCTTTCTTT. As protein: CASSPGQILMNTEAFF.

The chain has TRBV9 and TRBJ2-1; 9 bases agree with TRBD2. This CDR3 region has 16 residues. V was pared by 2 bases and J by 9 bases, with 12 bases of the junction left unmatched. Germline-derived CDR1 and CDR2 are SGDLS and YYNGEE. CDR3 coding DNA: TGTGCCAGCAGCGTGGGGTGGGGTAGCGGGGGATCTGAGCAGTTCTTC. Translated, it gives CASSVGWGSGGSEQFF.

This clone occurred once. CDR3 amino acids: CASSFKGHGYTF. The CDR3 DNA reads TGTGCCAGCAGTTTTAAGGGACATGGCTACACCTTC. This sequence joins TRBV6-2 or TRBV6-3 and TRBJ1-2; possible D gene TRBD1, 5 bases. CDR1 MNHEY and CDR2 SVGEGT come from the germline V gene. Trimming pared 4 bases from V and 6 bases from J, leaving 9 bases between. The CDR3 spans 12 residues.

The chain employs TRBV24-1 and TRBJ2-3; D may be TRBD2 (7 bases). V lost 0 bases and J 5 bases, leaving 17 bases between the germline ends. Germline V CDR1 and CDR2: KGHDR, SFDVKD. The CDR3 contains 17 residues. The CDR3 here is CATSDLGGALGKDTQYF. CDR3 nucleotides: TGTGCCACCAGTGATTTGGGGGGGGCGCTGGGGAAAGATACGCAGTATTTT.

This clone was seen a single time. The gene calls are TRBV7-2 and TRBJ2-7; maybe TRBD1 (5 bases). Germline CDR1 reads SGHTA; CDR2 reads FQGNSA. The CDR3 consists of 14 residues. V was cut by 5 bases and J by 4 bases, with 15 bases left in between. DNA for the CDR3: TGTGCCAGCAGCCTGGGCCAGGGCTATTACGAGCAGTACTTC. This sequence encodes CASSLGQGYYEQYF.

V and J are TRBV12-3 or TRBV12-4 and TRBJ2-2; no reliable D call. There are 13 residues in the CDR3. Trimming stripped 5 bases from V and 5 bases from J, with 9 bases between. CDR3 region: CASSKGWTGELFF. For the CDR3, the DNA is TGTGCCAGCAGTAAGGGATGGACCGGGGAGCTGTTTTTT.

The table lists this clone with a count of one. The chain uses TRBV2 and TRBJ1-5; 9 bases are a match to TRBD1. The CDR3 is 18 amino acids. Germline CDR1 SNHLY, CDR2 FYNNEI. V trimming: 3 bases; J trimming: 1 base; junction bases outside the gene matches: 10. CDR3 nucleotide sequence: TGTGCCAGCAGTGAGAGGAGGGGGACAGGGTCCAGCAATCAGCCCCAGCATTTT. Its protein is CASSERRGTGSSNQPQHF.

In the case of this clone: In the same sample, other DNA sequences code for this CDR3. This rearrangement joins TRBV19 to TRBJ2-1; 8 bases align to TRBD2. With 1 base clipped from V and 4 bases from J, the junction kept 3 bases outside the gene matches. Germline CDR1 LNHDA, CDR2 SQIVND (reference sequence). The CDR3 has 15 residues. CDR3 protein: CASSIGLAGYNEQFF. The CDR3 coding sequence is TGTGCCAGTAGTATAGGATTAGCGGGGTACAATGAGCAGTTCTTC.

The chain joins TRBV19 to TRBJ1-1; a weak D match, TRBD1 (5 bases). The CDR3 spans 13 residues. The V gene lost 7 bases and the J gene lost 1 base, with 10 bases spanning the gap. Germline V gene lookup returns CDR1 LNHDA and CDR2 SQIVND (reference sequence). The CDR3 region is CASTGTANTEAFF. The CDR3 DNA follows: TGTGCCAGTACCGGGACGGCGAACACTGAAGCTTTCTTT. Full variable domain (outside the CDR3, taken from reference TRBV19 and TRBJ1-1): DGGITQSPKYLFRKEGQNVTLSCEQNLNHDAMYWYRQDPGQGLRLIYYSQIVNDFQKGDIAEGYSVSREKKESFPLTVTSAQKNPTAFYLCASTGTANTEAFFGQGTRLTVV.

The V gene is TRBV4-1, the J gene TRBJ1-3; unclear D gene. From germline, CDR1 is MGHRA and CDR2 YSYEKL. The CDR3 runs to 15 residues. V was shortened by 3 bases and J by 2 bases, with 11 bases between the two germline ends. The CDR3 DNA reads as TGCGCCAGCAGCCAGAGGGAGTCGGCTGGAAACACCATATATTTT. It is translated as CASSQRESAGNTIYF.

The CDR3 DNA sequence: TGCGCCAGCAGCGGACCATCGACCGGGACAGGGAATGGCTACACCTTC. It encodes CASSGPSTGTGNGYTF. The V gene is TRBV5-1, the J gene TRBJ1-2; the match to TRBD1 covers 9 bases. The CDR3 spans 16 residues. The V segment lost 4 bases and the J segment 6 bases; nucleotides outside the gene matches: 13. The germline V gene has CDR1 SGHRS and CDR2 YFSETQ.

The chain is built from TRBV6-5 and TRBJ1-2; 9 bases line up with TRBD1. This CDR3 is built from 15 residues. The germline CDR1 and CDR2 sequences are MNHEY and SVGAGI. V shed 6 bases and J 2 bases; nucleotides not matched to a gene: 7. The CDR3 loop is CASSLDGTGNYGYTF. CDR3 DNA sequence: TGTGCCAGCAGCCTAGATGGGACAGGGAACTATGGCTACACCTTC.

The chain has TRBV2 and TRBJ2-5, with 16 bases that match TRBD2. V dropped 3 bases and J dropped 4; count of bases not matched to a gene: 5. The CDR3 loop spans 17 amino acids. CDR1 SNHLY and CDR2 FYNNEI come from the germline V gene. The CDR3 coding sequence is TGTGCCAGCAGTGATGGGACTAGCGGGGGGGCCGGAGAGACCCAGTACTTC. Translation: CASSDGTSGGAGETQYF.

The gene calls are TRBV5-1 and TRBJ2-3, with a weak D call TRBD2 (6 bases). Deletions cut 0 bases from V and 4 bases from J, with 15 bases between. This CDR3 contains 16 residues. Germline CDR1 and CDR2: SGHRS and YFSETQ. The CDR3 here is CASSLAAARGSDTQYF. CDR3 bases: TGCGCCAGCAGCTTGGCGGCGGCCCGGGGGTCAGATACGCAGTATTTT.

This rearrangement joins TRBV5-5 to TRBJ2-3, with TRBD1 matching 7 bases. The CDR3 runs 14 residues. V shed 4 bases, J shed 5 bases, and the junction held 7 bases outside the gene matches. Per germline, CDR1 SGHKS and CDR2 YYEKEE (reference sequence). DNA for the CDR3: TGTGCCAGCAGCCATGGACAGGTGCAAGATACGCAGTATTTT. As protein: CASSHGQVQDTQYF.

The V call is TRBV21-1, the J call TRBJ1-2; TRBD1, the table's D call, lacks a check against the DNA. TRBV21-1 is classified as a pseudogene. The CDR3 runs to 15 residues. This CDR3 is CARRRLRGLKGGYTF. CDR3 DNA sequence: TGTGCCAGGAGAAGATTAAGGGGGCTCAAGGGTGGCTACACCTTC.

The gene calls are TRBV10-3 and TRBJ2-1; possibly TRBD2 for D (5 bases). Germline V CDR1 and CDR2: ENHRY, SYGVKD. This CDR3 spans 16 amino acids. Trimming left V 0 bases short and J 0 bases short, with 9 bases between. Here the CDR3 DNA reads TGTGCCATCAGTGAGTCAGGGAGAAGCTCCTACAATGAGCAGTTCTTC. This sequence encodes CAISESGRSSYNEQFF.

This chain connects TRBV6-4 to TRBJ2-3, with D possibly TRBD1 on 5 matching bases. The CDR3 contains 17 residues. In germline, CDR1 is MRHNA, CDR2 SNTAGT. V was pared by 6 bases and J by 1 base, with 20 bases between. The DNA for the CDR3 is TGTGCCAGCAGATCAACTCGTATAGGGGCCTGCACAGATACGCAGTATTTT. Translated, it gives CASRSTRIGACTDTQYF.

CDR3 protein: CASSIMLGVAQHF. The CDR3 DNA sequence: TGTGCCAGCAGCATAATGTTGGGGGTGGCTCAGCATTTT. V and J are TRBV5-6 and TRBJ1-5; tentative D call: TRBD1 (5 bases). Germline V gene lookup returns CDR1 SGHDT and CDR2 YYEEEE. The CDR3 has 13 amino acids. The V and J ends lost 4 bases and 13 bases respectively, with 18 bases between them.

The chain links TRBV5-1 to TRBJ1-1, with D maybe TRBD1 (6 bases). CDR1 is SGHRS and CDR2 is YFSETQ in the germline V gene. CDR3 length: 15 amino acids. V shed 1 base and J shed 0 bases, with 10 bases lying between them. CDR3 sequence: CASSLSQGMNTEAFF. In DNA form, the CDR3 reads TGCGCCAGCAGCTTGTCCCAGGGGATGAACACTGAAGCTTTCTTT.

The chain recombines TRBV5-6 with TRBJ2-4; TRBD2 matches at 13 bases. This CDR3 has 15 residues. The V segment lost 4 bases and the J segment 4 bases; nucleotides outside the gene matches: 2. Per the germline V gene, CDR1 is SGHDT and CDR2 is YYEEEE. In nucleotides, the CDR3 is TGTGCCAGCAGCCGGACTAGCGGGGGAAAAAACATTCAGTACTTC. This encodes CASSRTSGGKNIQYF.